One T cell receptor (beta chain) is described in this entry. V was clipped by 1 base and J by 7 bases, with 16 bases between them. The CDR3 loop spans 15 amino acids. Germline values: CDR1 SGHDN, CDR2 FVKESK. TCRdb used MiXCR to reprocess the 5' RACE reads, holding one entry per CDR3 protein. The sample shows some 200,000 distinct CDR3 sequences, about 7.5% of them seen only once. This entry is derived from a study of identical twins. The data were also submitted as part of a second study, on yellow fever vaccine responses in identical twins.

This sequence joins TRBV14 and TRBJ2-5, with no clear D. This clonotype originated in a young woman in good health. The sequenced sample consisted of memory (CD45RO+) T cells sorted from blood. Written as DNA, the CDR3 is TGTGCCAGCAGCCAAGCGGCGGTAACAAGATCGACCCAGTACTTC. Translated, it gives CASSQAAVTRSTQYF. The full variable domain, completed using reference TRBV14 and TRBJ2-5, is EAGVTQFPSHSVIEKGQTVTLRCDPISGHDNLYWYRRVMGKEIKFLLHFVKESKQDESGMPNNRFLAERTGGTYSTLKVQPAELEDSGVYFCASSQAAVTRSTQYFGPGTRLLVL.